Listed here are 32 T cell receptor beta chains from one sample, sequenced in a study of cytomegalovirus exposure and HLA in healthy donors. Use of 60 Vbeta and 13 Jbeta primers characterized the PCR. Profiled with immunoSEQ multiplex PCR; TCRdb holds only in-frame clones, not every one. This table has 150,000 to 200,000 clones, roughly 80% appearing once. Input material: PBMCs. These receptor sequences come from a woman aged 40 to 55 in good health and CMV-seropositive.

The rearrangement links TRBV28 to TRBJ2-3; D possibly corresponds to TRBD2 (6 bases). Trimming pared 3 bases from V and 4 bases from J, leaving 14 bases between. The CDR3 length is 15 residues. Germline CDR1 is MDHEN and CDR2 is SYDVKM. The CDR3 reads CASSFSRGMADTQYF. The DNA of the CDR3 is TGTGCCAGCAGTTTTTCACGGGGGATGGCAGATACGCAGTATTTT.

V gene TRBV13 combines with J gene TRBJ2-3; the match to TRBD2 covers 12 bases. The trim removed 4 bases at V and 4 bases at J, leaving 12 bases unmatched. The CDR3 totals 18 residues. CDR1 PRHDT and CDR2 FYEKMQ come from the germline V gene (reference sequence). CDR3 loop: CASSSYLTSGSRADTQYF. CDR3 in DNA: TGTGCCAGCAGCTCCTACCTGACTAGCGGGAGTAGGGCAGATACGCAGTATTTT.

The chain has TRBV29-1 and TRBJ1-2; tentatively, D is TRBD1 (5 bases). The germline CDR1 and CDR2 sequences are SQVTM and ANQGSEA. The CDR3 runs to 13 residues. V dropped 7 bases and J dropped 2 bases, with 14 bases sitting between them. The CDR3 loop reads CSASTVMNYGYTF. The CDR3 DNA reads TGCAGCGCCTCGACAGTAATGAACTATGGCTACACCTTC.

The chain carries TRBV19 and TRBJ1-2; D perhaps matches TRBD1 (5 bases). Trimming took 1 base from V and 6 from J, leaving 15 bases between them. Germline CDR1 and CDR2: LNHDA and SQIVND (reference sequence). The CDR3 consists of 15 residues. The CDR3 bases are TGTGCCAGTAGTATAGCCGAGCGGGGGAGGAATGGCTACACCTTC. Encoded protein: CASSIAERGRNGYTF.

The J gene is TRBJ2-7, the V gene TRBV5-1; 13 nucleotides line up with TRBD2. Germline V gene lookup returns CDR1 SGHRS and CDR2 YFSETQ. J gave up 2 bases and V 2 bases, and 1 base lay outside the gene matches. This CDR3 region has 15 residues. The chain's CDR3 is CASSLGTSGTYEQYF. As DNA, the CDR3 is TGCGCCAGCAGCTTAGGGACTAGCGGGACCTACGAGCAGTACTTC.

J is TRBJ2-1 and V is TRBV30; 14 bases agree with TRBD2. CDR3 length: 16 amino acids. V lost 3 bases, J lost 8 bases, and 9 bases stayed unmatched. The germline V gene encodes CDR1 GTSNPN and CDR2 SVGIG (reference sequence). CDR3 residues: CAWSRGLAGVRDEQFF. For the CDR3, the DNA is TGTGCCTGGAGCCGGGGACTAGCGGGAGTAAGGGATGAGCAGTTCTTC. Full variable domain (rest looked up from reference TRBV30 and TRBJ2-1): SQTIHQWPATLVQPVGSPLSLECTVEGTSNPNLYWYRQAAGRGLQLLFYSVGIGQISSEVPQNLSASRPQDRQFILSSKKLLLSDSGFYLCAWSRGLAGVRDEQFFGPGTRLTVL.

The genes are TRBV2 and TRBJ2-7; the D gene is possibly TRBD2 (6 bases). The ends were cut back, 8 bases at V and 5 bases at J, with 19 bases in the middle. This CDR3 region has 14 residues. Germline CDR1 reads SNHLY; CDR2 reads FYNNEI. The CDR3: CASSEPGTPDEQYF. CDR3 sequence (DNA): TGTGCCAGCTCCGAACCCGGGACTCCCGACGAGCAGTACTTC.

This clone was seen only a few times. This chain links TRBV4-2 with TRBJ2-1; perhaps TRBD2 as D (7 bases). Trimming took 0 bases from V and 1 from J, leaving 16 bases between them. From germline, CDR1 is LGHNA and CDR2 YNFKEQ. This CDR3 has 18 residues. CDR3 region: CASSQDGWGGGSYNEQFF. The CDR3 nucleotides are TGTGCCAGCAGCCAAGATGGGTGGGGAGGGGGGTCCTACAATGAGCAGTTCTTC.

This chain joins TRBV7-2 and TRBJ2-3; 14 positions match TRBD2. V shed 5 bases, J shed 5 bases, and the junction held 15 bases outside the gene matches. Germline CDR1 and CDR2: SGHTA and FQGNSA. This CDR3 contains 19 residues. Here the CDR3 DNA reads TGTGCCAGCAGCCAGTCGACTAGCGGGAGGGGCCCGCGGGGAGATACGCAGTATTTT. It is translated as CASSQSTSGRGPRGDTQYF.

The chain has TRBV4-1 and TRBJ2-4; 8 bases agree with TRBD2. CDR3 size: 16 residues. J gave up 5 bases and V 4 bases, and 10 bases lay outside the gene matches. Germline V gives CDR1 MGHRA, CDR2 YSYEKL. The CDR3 sequence: CASSLPGGGLQNIQYF. In nucleotides, the CDR3 is TGCGCCAGCAGCCTCCCCGGGGGGGGGCTGCAAAACATTCAGTACTTC.

In this sample, this clone turned up a few times. In DNA, the CDR3 is TGTGCCAGCAGCTTTACCAGGACTAGCGGGAGCTCCTACAATGAGCAGTTCTTC. Amino acid sequence: CASSFTRTSGSSYNEQFF. The V call is TRBV5-4, the J call TRBJ2-1, with 13 bases that match TRBD2. The CDR3 contains 18 residues. Losses at the gene ends were 2 bases for V and 0 bases for J; bases not matched to a gene: 5. Germline assignment: CDR1 SGHNT and CDR2 YYREEE (reference sequence).

V is TRBV27 and J is TRBJ2-1; the match to TRBD2 covers 10 bases. The junction had 8 bases not matched to a gene; V was cut back by 2 bases and J by 7 bases. Germline CDR1 MNHEY, CDR2 SMNVEV (reference sequence). The length of the CDR3 is 16 residues. CDR3 region: CASSLRLGLAWNEQFF. The CDR3 region has the DNA TGTGCCAGCAGTTTAAGATTGGGACTAGCGTGGAATGAGCAGTTCTTC.

This clone was seen just once. The CDR3 is CASSLVTGGADTQYF. Here the CDR3 DNA reads TGTGCCAGCAGCTTAGTAACAGGGGGCGCAGATACGCAGTATTTT. V is TRBV11-2 and J is TRBJ2-3, with TRBD1 matching over 9 bases. The CDR3 consists of 15 residues. J was trimmed by 4 bases and V by 1 base; bases with no gene match: 3. The germline gives CDR1 SGHAT, CDR2 FQNNGV. The full variable domain, completed using reference TRBV11-2 and TRBJ2-3, is EAGVAQSPRYKIIEKRQSVAFWCNPISGHATLYWYQQILGQGPKLLIQFQNNGVVDDSQLPKDRFSAERLKGVDSTLKIQPAKLEDSAVYLCASSLVTGGADTQYFGPGTRLTVL.

This clone was observed once. The chain uses TRBV6-5 and TRBJ2-7, with D tentatively TRBD1 (5 bases). The length of the CDR3 is 12 residues. Germline CDR1 reads MNHEY; CDR2 reads SVGAGI. V was cut by 5 bases and J by 5 bases, with 10 bases left in between. This CDR3 is CASSNLRDEQYF. CDR3 DNA sequence: TGTGCCAGCAGTAATCTCAGGGACGAGCAGTACTTC.

Regarding this clone: Different DNA sequences within this sample yield the same CDR3. The V and J genes are TRBV7-9 and TRBJ1-1; possibly TRBD1 for D (6 bases). Germline CDR1 and CDR2: SEHNR and FQNEAQ (reference sequence). Deletions cut 3 bases from V and 5 bases from J, with 10 bases between. This CDR3 comprises 13 residues. As DNA, the CDR3 is TGTGCCAGCAGCTTGACAGGATTTACTGAAGCTTTCTTT. Translated: CASSLTGFTEAFF.

The chain uses TRBV29-1 and TRBJ1-5; D not resolved. The V and J ends lost 6 bases and 0 bases respectively, with 9 bases between them. The CDR3 has 13 residues. Germline V CDR1 and CDR2: SQVTM, ANQGSEA. The CDR3 DNA reads as TGCAGCGTGCAGGCGTATAGCAATCAGCCCCAGCATTTT. Protein product: CSVQAYSNQPQHF. The full variable domain, its missing parts supplied by reference TRBV29-1 and TRBJ1-5, is SAVISQKPSRDICQRGTSLTIQCQVDSQVTMMFWYRQQPGQSLTLIATANQGSEATYESGFVIDKFPISRPNLTFSTLTVSNMSPEDSSIYLCSVQAYSNQPQHFGDGTRLSIL.

The chain carries TRBV6-6 and TRBJ1-3; a weak D match, TRBD1 (5 bases). V lost 10 bases, J lost 1 base, and 11 bases lay in between. The CDR3 is 13 amino acids. In germline, CDR1 is MNHNY, CDR2 SVGAGI (reference sequence). CDR3 residues: CATGSGSGNTIYF. The CDR3 nucleotides read TGTGCCACCGGCTCAGGGTCTGGAAACACCATATATTTT.

This clone was observed a few times. The chain uses TRBV7-2 and TRBJ1-4; tentative D call: TRBD1 (6 bases). The CDR3 is made up of 15 amino acids. Per germline, CDR1 SGHTA and CDR2 FQGNSA. The V and J ends lost 2 bases and 7 bases respectively, with 14 bases between them. CDR3 in DNA: TGTGCCAGCAGCTTAAATACAGGGATCTTTGAAAAACTGTTTTTT. Translating gives CASSLNTGIFEKLFF.

This chain uses TRBV11-2 with TRBJ1-5; maybe TRBD1 (5 bases). This CDR3 has 17 amino acids. V lost 3 bases to trimming and J lost 1 base, with 16 bases between them. Germline V gene sequence: CDR1 SGHAT, CDR2 FQNNGV. The CDR3, as DNA: TGTGCCAGCAGCTTTGGGGTCCCCAGGGTGAGCAATCAGCCCCAGCATTTT. Amino acid sequence: CASSFGVPRVSNQPQHF.

The DNA for the CDR3 is TGTGCCAGTAGTATTCCCTGGGCAGGGGGCGAGGATGAGCAGTTCTTC. Translating gives CASSIPWAGGEDEQFF. The chain is built from TRBV19 and TRBJ2-1; 8 positions agree with TRBD1. Trimming removed 3 bases from V and 8 bases from J; junction bases left unmatched: 12. Germline V CDR1 and CDR2: LNHDA, SQIVND (reference sequence). This CDR3 has 16 residues.

The chain employs TRBV4-2 and TRBJ2-5, with 7 bases matching TRBD1. The CDR3 consists of 14 residues. Germline lookup yields CDR1 LGHNA and CDR2 YNFKEQ. V shed 1 base, J shed 1 base, and the junction held 0 bases outside the gene matches. In DNA, the CDR3 is TGTGCCAGCAGCCAAGGGACAGGCCAAGAGACCCAGTACTTC. It translates to CASSQGTGQETQYF.

This sequence joins TRBV6-1 and TRBJ1-2; D is unclear. This CDR3 is 13 amino acids long. The germline V gene encodes CDR1 MNHNS and CDR2 SASEGT. The germline V and J ends were trimmed by 3 bases and 2 bases, with 7 bases remaining between them. CDR3 coding DNA: TGTGCCAGCAGTGATACGGTGAACTATGGCTACACCTTC. It codes for CASSDTVNYGYTF.

Of note for this clone: The sample carries other DNA sequences with the same CDR3. The chain is built from TRBV19 and TRBJ1-6; D possibly corresponds to TRBD1 (5 bases). The CDR3 extends over 13 amino acids. Germline assignment: CDR1 LNHDA and CDR2 SQIVND (reference sequence). Trimming took 2 bases from V and 6 from J, leaving 5 bases between them. In DNA form, the CDR3 reads TGTGCCAGTAGTATACAGGGTAATTCACCCCTCCACTTT. Residues: CASSIQGNSPLHF.

This chain joins TRBV12-5 and TRBJ2-6, with TRBD1 identical over 9 bases. V trimming: 2 bases; J trimming: 4 bases; junction bases outside the gene matches: 9. The CDR3 covers 18 residues. CDR1 is LGHNT and CDR2 is FRNRAP in the germline V gene. DNA of the CDR3: TGTGCTAGTGGTTTGAGACCCGGGACAGGGACCGGGGCCAACGTCCTGACTTTC. This translates into CASGLRPGTGTGANVLTF.

About this clone: Additional DNA sequences in this sample encode the identical CDR3. In DNA form, the CDR3 reads TGTGCCAGCAGCTTAGACGGGACAGGGGTATACGAGCAGTACTTC. It yields the protein CASSLDGTGVYEQYF. The chain employs TRBV7-2 and TRBJ2-7, with TRBD1 identical over 10 bases. The CDR3 runs to 15 residues. The junction had 4 bases not matched to a gene; V was cut back by 1 base and J by 4 bases. Germline CDR1 SGHTA, CDR2 FQGNSA.

This rearrangement joins TRBV29-1 to TRBJ1-1; TRBD1 is a possible D gene (6 bases). The CDR3 spans 12 residues. CDR1 is SQVTM, CDR2 ANQGSEA, per germline. Deletions cut 2 bases from V and 5 bases from J, with 9 bases between. CDR3 loop: CSVEQGSTEAFF. CDR3 DNA sequence: TGCAGCGTTGAACAGGGGAGTACTGAAGCTTTCTTT.

The rearrangement joins TRBV10-1 to TRBJ1-2, with D unresolved. Between the trimmed V and J ends, which lost 3 bases and 0 bases, there was a span of 11 bases. This CDR3 is 15 amino acids long. The germline V gene encodes CDR1 WNHNN and CDR2 SYGVQD (reference sequence). The CDR3, as DNA: TGCGCCAGCAGTGATAAGGAGAAGACTAACTATGGCTACACCTTC. Its protein product is CASSDKEKTNYGYTF.

CDR3 sequence (DNA): TGTGCCAGCAGCCACCCGGGACAGGGGTCCTATGGCTACACCTTC. Residues: CASSHPGQGSYGYTF. V and J are TRBV7-9 and TRBJ1-2; TRBD1 aligns across 10 bases. This CDR3 is built from 15 residues. CDR1 SEHNR and CDR2 FQNEAQ come from the germline V gene (reference sequence). Germline trimming cut 5 bases from V and 4 bases from J; bases unmatched to any gene: 7.

This clone was observed once. The CDR3 loop reads CASSFRGEFKDTQYF. CDR3 in DNA: TGTGCCAGCAGTTTTAGAGGAGAGTTCAAGGATACGCAGTATTTT. J is TRBJ2-3 and V is TRBV28; D is undetermined. Looked up from germline, CDR1 is MDHEN and CDR2 is SYDVKM. CDR3 length: 15 residues. V was clipped by 3 bases and J by 6 bases, with 16 bases between them.

This chain connects TRBV7-2 to TRBJ2-3; unclear D gene. V was clipped by 4 bases and J by 1 base, with 24 bases between them. This CDR3 comprises 19 residues. The germline CDR1 and CDR2 sequences are SGHTA and FQGNSA. In nucleotides, the CDR3 is TGTGCCAGCAGCTCACAACCAAGGCACACGGGTTCTGGCACAGATACGCAGTATTTT. This codes for CASSSQPRHTGSGTDTQYF.

The V call is TRBV30, the J call TRBJ1-4; D not certain. CDR1 and CDR2 from the germline V gene are GTSNPN and SVGIG (reference sequence). This CDR3 comprises 13 residues. Trimming removed 4 bases from V and 3 bases from J, with 9 bases in between. The CDR3 here is CAWMELPNEKLFF. The CDR3 coding sequence is TGTGCCTGGATGGAACTACCTAATGAAAAACTGTTTTTT.

The CDR3 region has the DNA TGCGCCAGCAGCCCGGCGGGACTAGCGGGAGGGTTAGCCAAAAACATTCAGTACTTC. Translated, it gives CASSPAGLAGGLAKNIQYF. This chain links TRBV4-1 with TRBJ2-4; TRBD2 aligns across 16 bases. This CDR3 comprises 19 residues. Germline V lookup: CDR1 MGHRA, CDR2 YSYEKL. J gave up 0 bases and V 4 bases, and 6 bases lay outside the gene matches.